A selection of T cell receptor beta chains follows, all from one sample in a study of Graves' ophthalmopathy and Graves' hyperthyroidism. TCRdb redid the calling of the multiplex PCR reads with MiXCR, one entry per CDR3 protein. The sample lists around 520,000 distinct CDR3 sequences, 35% to 45% occurring once. Sequenced input: peripheral blood or thyroid tissue (not recorded which). The source of these receptors is an adult man with Graves' hyperthyroidism. Each CDR3 is given with its conserved first and last residue. D genes are given only for firm matches. Clone size is shown for a subset of rows, as once, few, many or a class of expanded clone.

J gene | V gene | clone size | D gene | CDR3 protein | CDR3 DNA
TRBJ2-2 | TRBV6-5 | few | TRBD2 | CASSSPLAANTGELFF | TGTGCCAGCAGTTCACCGCTAGCGGCGAACACCGGGGAGCTGTTTTTT
TRBJ2-1 | TRBV20-1 | . | . | CSYGGRGPGQFF | TGCAGTTATGGGGGGAGGGGGCCAGGGCAGTTCTTC
TRBJ2-7 | TRBV14 | few | TRBD2 | CASSPPGLAGEQYF | TGTGCCAGCAGCCCGCCGGGACTAGCGGGTGAGCAGTACTTC
TRBJ1-2 | TRBV14 | many | . | CASSQSRGSGYTF | TGTGCCAGCAGCCAGTCTCGAGGCTCTGGCTACACCTTC
TRBJ1-2 | TRBV5-1 | few | TRBD1 | CASRLGGTDYGYTF | TGCGCCAGCAGATTAGGGGGCACGGACTATGGCTACACCTTC
TRBJ2-7 | TRBV24-1 | few | . | CATSGGSGFYEQYF | TGTGCCACCAGTGGAGGGTCAGGGTTCTACGAGCAGTACTTC
TRBJ1-5 | TRBV20-1 | . | TRBD1 | CSASSRTGNQPQHF | TGCAGTGCCAGCAGTCGGACAGGGAATCAGCCCCAGCATTTT
TRBJ2-7 | TRBV5-1 | . | TRBD2 | CASSFAGLADYEQYF | TGCGCCAGCAGCTTTGCGGGACTAGCGGACTACGAGCAGTACTTC
TRBJ2-5 | TRBV20-1 | many | . | CTTGGTQETQYF | TGCACCACAGGAGGGACCCAAGAGACCCAGTACTTC
TRBJ1-4 | TRBV20-1 | many | . | CSARKGGTTNEKLFF | TGCAGTGCTAGAAAAGGGGGGACAACTAATGAAAAACTGTTTTTT
TRBJ2-1 | TRBV14 | . | . | CASSQELAGPYNEQFF | TGTGCCAGCAGCCAAGAACTGGCGGGTCCCTACAATGAGCAGTTCTTC
TRBJ2-7 | TRBV11-2 | many | . | CASRETGTTYEQYF | TGTGCCAGCAGAGAGACAGGTACAACCTACGAGCAGTACTTC
TRBJ1-1 | TRBV2 | . | TRBD1 | CASSPYTLQGFDTEAFF | TGTGCCAGCTCACCGTACACCTTACAGGGGTTTGACACTGAAGCTTTCTTT
TRBJ2-7 | TRBV7-9 | . | . | CASSQDPTAYEQYF | TGTGCCAGCAGCCAAGATCCGACAGCCTACGAGCAGTACTTC
TRBJ2-7 | TRBV7-3 | many | . | CASSRTSGGHYEQYF | TGTGCCAGCAGCAGAACATCGGGTGGCCACTACGAGCAGTACTTC
TRBJ2-3 | TRBV7-9 | . | . | CASSSPRAADTQYF | TGTGCCAGCAGCTCCCCCCGAGCGGCAGATACGCAGTATTTT
TRBJ1-2 | TRBV12-3/TRBV12-4 | many | . | CASSGPDAGGGLYGYTF | TGTGCCAGCAGTGGACCCGATGCGGGGGGCGGACTCTATGGCTACACCTTC
TRBJ2-7 | TRBV20-1 | . | . | CSAKQVFSEQYF | TGCAGTGCTAAACAGGTGTTCTCCGAGCAGTACTTC
TRBJ1-3 | TRBV29-1 | many | . | CSVGAGAGNTIYF | TGCAGCGTTGGAGCAGGGGCTGGAAACACCATATATTTT
TRBJ2-6 | TRBV20-1 | few | . | CSARTQDSGANVLTF | TGCAGTGCTAGAACACAAGATTCTGGGGCCAACGTCCTGACTTTC
TRBJ2-2 | TRBV7-2 | . | . | CASSLYDPGSTGELFF | TGTGCCAGCAGCTTATACGATCCGGGCTCCACCGGGGAGCTGTTTTTT
TRBJ1-4 | TRBV5-1 | many | . | CASSGGATNEKLFF | TGCGCCAGCAGCGGCGGAGCAACTAATGAAAAACTGTTTTTT
TRBJ1-2 | TRBV10-3 | . | . | CATREGTSNYDGYTF | TGTGCCACCAGGGAGGGGACATCAAATTACGATGGCTACACCTTC
TRBJ2-7 | TRBV20-1 | many | TRBD2 | CSARSGGPPYEQYF | TGCAGTGCTCGTAGCGGGGGGCCTCCCTACGAGCAGTACTTC
TRBJ2-5 | TRBV6-6 | . | . | CASSHKADSLKETQYF | TGTGCCAGCAGCCATAAAGCGGACTCGCTAAAAGAGACCCAGTACTTC
TRBJ1-1 | TRBV6-1 | few | . | CASSYQSGVLNTEAFF | TGTGCCAGCAGTTACCAATCCGGGGTCCTGAACACTGAAGCTTTCTTT
TRBJ2-7 | TRBV20-1 | . | . | CSAWTGAYEQYF | TGCAGTGCTTGGACTGGCGCCTACGAGCAGTACTTC
TRBJ1-2 | TRBV19 | many | TRBD1 | CASSEGTANYGYTF | TGTGCCAGTAGTGAAGGGACAGCTAACTATGGCTACACCTTC
TRBJ2-7 | TRBV20-1 | once | . | CSARDLGRGYEQYF | TGCAGTGCTAGAGATCTAGGACGAGGCTACGAGCAGTACTTC
TRBJ2-2 | TRBV10-3 | many | . | CAISDQGGANTGELFF | TGTGCCATCAGTGATCAGGGAGGCGCGAACACCGGGGAGCTGTTTTTT
TRBJ1-1 | TRBV6-6 | many | TRBD1 | CASRDRGWEAFF | TGTGCCAGCAGGGACAGGGGCTGGGAAGCTTTCTTT
TRBJ2-7 | TRBV6-5 | few | . | CASSGYRGYEQYF | TGTGCCAGCAGTGGGTATCGGGGCTACGAGCAGTACTTC
TRBJ2-7 | TRBV10-3 | . | . | CAISESRQSYEQYF | TGTGCCATCAGTGAGTCGAGGCAGTCCTACGAGCAGTACTTC
TRBJ2-3 | TRBV7-2 | few | . | CASSQEPADTQYF | TGTGCCAGCAGCCAAGAACCGGCAGATACGCAGTATTTT
TRBJ1-1 | TRBV9 | many | . | CASSVGGISNTEAFF | TGTGCCAGCAGCGTTGGAGGTATCTCGAACACTGAAGCTTTCTTT
TRBJ2-7 | TRBV19 | . | . | CASMGGGWYEQYF | TGTGCCAGTATGGGGGGAGGTTGGTACGAGCAGTACTTC
TRBJ2-2 | TRBV7-4 | many | TRBD1 | CASSLVGDRGTGELFF | TGTGCCAGCAGCTTAGTCGGGGACAGGGGCACCGGGGAGCTGTTTTTT
TRBJ1-2 | TRBV30 | . | . | CAWSVSGTIYGYTF | TGTGCCTGGAGTGTATCGGGGACCATCTATGGCTACACCTTC
TRBJ2-7 | TRBV20-1 | . | . | CSASPRKYEQYF | TGCAGTGCTAGTCCGCGCAAGTACGAGCAGTACTTC
TRBJ1-2 | TRBV29-1 | few | TRBD1 | CSVGTGSNGYTF | TGCAGCGTCGGGACAGGGTCGAATGGCTACACCTTC
TRBJ1-5 | TRBV4-1 | many | . | CASSQPREDGQPQHF | TGCGCCAGCAGCCAACCCCGAGAAGATGGGCAGCCCCAGCATTTT
TRBJ2-5 | TRBV11-2 | many | TRBD2 | CASSRDYRETQYF | TGTGCCAGCAGCAGGGACTATCGGGAGACCCAGTACTTC
TRBJ2-5 | TRBV20-1 | many | TRBD2 | CSASPSGGGMTQYF | TGCAGTGCTAGTCCCAGCGGGGGCGGGATGACCCAGTACTTC
TRBJ1-1 | TRBV20-1 | . | TRBD1 | CSVERQGMTEAFF | TGCAGCGTTGAAAGACAGGGGATGACTGAAGCTTTCTTT
TRBJ1-6 | TRBV7-2 | many | TRBD1 | CASSLGQGHSPLHF | TGTGCCAGCAGCCTGGGACAGGGGCACTCACCCCTCCACTTT
TRBJ1-1 | TRBV7-9 | many | . | CASSLAQGYTEAFF | TGTGCCAGCAGCTTAGCACAGGGTTACACTGAAGCTTTCTTT
TRBJ1-5 | TRBV10-1 | many | TRBD1 | CASSVPQGASQPQHF | TGCGCCAGCAGTGTCCCCCAGGGGGCAAGTCAGCCCCAGCATTTT
TRBJ1-5 | TRBV20-1 | . | . | CSAIGQGSNQPQHF | TGCAGTGCTATTGGCCAGGGTAGCAATCAGCCCCAGCATTTT